Here is one T cell receptor beta chain with its context. Its specificity is unknown. This specimen belongs to a study of T cell responses to AZD1222 COVID-19 vaccine. Study-level information: Pooled together were second doses at about 4 or about 12 weeks. Study conclusions and caveats: Nearly half of spike-specific TCRs reportedly target unmutated variant regions.

Sequencing used immunoSEQ multiplex PCR; TCRdb keeps in-frame clones, though not all of them. Among tens of thousands of clones listed, over 75% were seen once. Losses at the gene ends were 0 bases for V and 3 bases for J; bases not matched to a gene: 3. CDR3 length: 15 residues. The germline CDR1 and CDR2 sequences are SGHRS and YFSETQ. The receptor was isolated from an adult in good health. The V call is TRBV5-1, the J call TRBJ2-3; 8 bases map to TRBD1. Source: peripheral blood, taken on day 0 of AZD1222 vaccination. Here the CDR3 DNA reads TGCGCCAGCAGCTTGGATAACAGGGGGACAGATACGCAGTATTTT. Protein product: CASSLDNRGTDTQYF.